The sequence of this T cell receptor beta chain was determined in a study of graft-versus-host responses after intestinal transplantation. Study-level background: Grafts that recipients had were multivisceral, liver-intestinal, or isolated intestinal transplants. Overall study findings and caveats: Detection of GvH clones occurred in recipient marrow, and some had their first appearance in ileum or blood.

The repertoire was sequenced with immunoSEQ multiplex PCR; TCRdb's copy has only in-frame clones and lacks some. This sample carries 93,000 or so clones, 80% to 95% of them seen once, and the ten largest clones take more than 0.9%. The CDR3 is 17 amino acids. V was pared by 5 bases and J by 5 bases, with 21 bases between. Germline loops: CDR1 LNHNV, CDR2 YYDKDF (reference sequence). This clone was seen only a few times. Its antigen is currently unknown. The receptor was derived from a human donor who received an intestinal transplant. The chain is built from TRBV15 and TRBJ1-4; no clear D. The specimen comprised unstimulated CD8+ T cells sorted from spleen or lymph node cells, sampled before intestinal transplant. CDR3 nucleotide sequence: TGTGCCACCAGCGGTGATACAGCCAGCGGGGTAAATGAAAAACTGTTTTTT. It yields the protein CATSGDTASGVNEKLFF.